These 28 T cell receptor beta chains originate from one sample sequenced in a study of control samples from healthy donors and cancer patients. TCRdb's table, derived via immunoSEQ multiplex PCR, lists solely in-frame clones and lacks some. This table has approximately 150,000 clones, about 90% appearing once. Sequenced sample: blood. These receptors were taken from a woman aged 25 to 45 in good health.

This rearrangement joins TRBV6-5 to TRBJ1-3, with unresolved D. Trimming stripped 10 bases from V and 0 bases from J, with 16 bases between. The CDR3 length is 15 residues. The germline V gene has CDR1 MNHEY and CDR2 SVGAGI. CDR3 nucleotides: TGTGCCACCAAAGTCGGACGGCGCTCTGGAAACACCATATATTTT. This encodes CATKVGRRSGNTIYF.

V usage is TRBV11-3 and J usage is TRBJ2-1; 7 nucleotides agree with TRBD1. Germline V gene sequence: CDR1 SGHNT, CDR2 YENEEA. Trimming cost V 6 bases and J 1 base; bases outside gene matches: 6. The CDR3 covers 15 residues. CDR3 sequence: CASSYEGASYNEQFF. DNA for the CDR3: TGTGCCAGCAGTTACGAGGGGGCGTCCTACAATGAGCAGTTCTTC.

CDR3 protein: CASSLKTGLAGSTGELFF. The CDR3 DNA is TGTGCCAGCAGTTTAAAAACGGGACTAGCGGGTAGTACCGGGGAGCTGTTTTTT. This chain uses TRBV27 with TRBJ2-2; 12 nucleotides agree with TRBD2. The ends lost 2 bases at V and 5 bases at J; junction bases unmatched: 9. The CDR3 sequence is 18 residues long. The germline gives CDR1 MNHEY, CDR2 SMNVEV (reference sequence).

V is TRBV7-9 and J is TRBJ2-1; TRBD2 agrees at 8 bases. Germline CDR1 is SEHNR and CDR2 is FQNEAQ (reference sequence). V shed 1 base and J 3 bases; nucleotides not matched to a gene: 5. The CDR3 length is 16 residues. CDR3 amino acids: CASSLEREKNYNEQFF. DNA for the CDR3: TGTGCCAGCAGCTTAGAGCGGGAGAAAAACTACAATGAGCAGTTCTTC.

The chain combines TRBV29-1 with TRBJ2-7; 8 bases align to TRBD1. Looked up from germline, CDR1 is SQVTM and CDR2 is ANQGSEA. The CDR3 loop spans 12 amino acids. V shed 6 bases and J 6 bases; nucleotides not matched to a gene: 7. The CDR3: CSVRTGMVEQYF. In nucleotides, the CDR3 is TGCAGCGTACGGACAGGGATGGTCGAGCAGTACTTC.

The V call is TRBV2, the J call TRBJ1-4; D is unclear. The CDR3 runs to 13 residues. V lost 8 bases and J 0 bases, leaving 7 bases between the germline ends. The V gene's germline CDR1 is SNHLY and CDR2 FYNNEI. In DNA form, the CDR3 reads TGTGCCAGCGGGTTGACAACTAATGAAAAACTGTTTTTT. This translates into CASGLTTNEKLFF.

This rearrangement joins TRBV19 to TRBJ1-1; 10 bases fit TRBD1. CDR1 is LNHDA and CDR2 is SQIVND in the germline V gene (reference sequence). The CDR3 sequence is 14 residues long. With V trimmed by 4 bases and J by 5 bases, 4 bases remained unmatched. The CDR3 sequence: CASSSSDRGTEAFF. As DNA, the CDR3 is TGTGCCAGTAGTAGCTCGGACAGGGGGACTGAAGCTTTCTTT.

This chain uses TRBV4-1 with TRBJ2-7; maybe TRBD1 (6 bases). Germline V CDR1 and CDR2: MGHRA, YSYEKL. The V end lost 4 bases, the J end lost 0 bases, and 13 bases lay between the germline ends. The CDR3 is made up of 15 amino acids. The CDR3 DNA is TGCGCCAGCAGCCCAGGGGTCTTATTCTCCTACGAGCAGTACTTC. Translating gives CASSPGVLFSYEQYF.

This sequence joins TRBV7-2 and TRBJ2-5, with D possibly TRBD1 on 6 matching bases. CDR3 length: 13 amino acids. V lost 3 bases and J 4 bases, leaving 9 bases between the germline ends. The V gene's germline CDR1 is SGHTA and CDR2 FQGNSA. CDR3 region: CASSFKQGETQYF. In DNA, the CDR3 is TGTGCCAGCAGCTTTAAACAGGGAGAGACCCAGTACTTC.

The chain couples TRBV20-1 to TRBJ1-1; D gene uncertain. V was shortened by 6 bases and J by 5 bases, with 10 bases between the two germline ends. This CDR3 contains 11 residues. Germline V gene data show CDR1 as DFQATT and CDR2 as SNEGSKA (reference sequence). This chain's CDR3 is CSASSGTEAFF. The DNA for the CDR3 is TGCAGTGCCTCATCCGGGACTGAAGCTTTCTTT.

The chain is built from TRBV27 and TRBJ1-1, with D perhaps matching TRBD1 (5 bases). V lost 8 bases to trimming and J lost 0 bases, with 10 bases between them. This CDR3 contains 13 residues. Germline-derived CDR1 and CDR2 are MNHEY and SMNVEV (reference sequence). CDR3 sequence (DNA): TGTGCCAGCTCCTCGACAGTGAACACTGAAGCTTTCTTT. Translated, it gives CASSSTVNTEAFF.

CDR3 in amino acids: CATSDSTGGYTEAFF. CDR3 nucleotides: TGTGCCACCAGTGATTCGACAGGGGGTTACACTGAAGCTTTCTTT. The rearrangement uses TRBV24-1 and TRBJ1-1; 9 bases map to TRBD1. The germline CDR1 and CDR2 sequences are KGHDR and SFDVKD. CDR3 length equals 15 residues. V lost 2 bases and J lost 3; bases outside the gene matches: 3.

V and J are TRBV5-5 and TRBJ2-7, with 9 bases aligning to TRBD1. CDR1 is SGHKS and CDR2 is YYEKEE in the germline V gene (reference sequence). The V gene end was trimmed by 3 bases and the J gene end by 7 bases; junction bases not matched to a gene: 8. The CDR3 consists of 14 residues. The CDR3 DNA reads TGTGCCAGCAGCTGGAACAGGGGGCCCTCAGAGCAGTACTTC. This encodes CASSWNRGPSEQYF.

V usage is TRBV7-7 and J usage is TRBJ2-2, with D possibly matching TRBD1 (6 bases). The CDR3 sequence is 13 residues long. V was trimmed by 4 bases and J by 4 bases, leaving 7 bases between them. CDR1 SSHAT and CDR2 FNYEAQ come from the germline V gene (reference sequence). In DNA form, the CDR3 reads TGTGCCAGCAGCTCACAGGGCACCGGGGAGCTGTTTTTT. Amino acid sequence: CASSSQGTGELFF.

V usage is TRBV28 and J usage is TRBJ1-2; no definite D call. Germline-derived CDR1 and CDR2 are MDHEN and SYDVKM. Trimming left V 2 bases short and J 8 bases short, with 12 bases between. The CDR3 runs to 13 residues. The CDR3 nucleotides read TGTGCCAGCAGTTTAGGCCAGGCTTTAGGCTACACCTTC. This translates into CASSLGQALGYTF.

V gene TRBV28 combines with J gene TRBJ2-3; D remains unclear. CDR1 is MDHEN and CDR2 is SYDVKM in the germline V gene. The V and J ends lost 3 bases and 1 base respectively, with 5 bases between them. The CDR3 loop spans 13 amino acids. The CDR3 loop is CASSLDGTDTQYF. The CDR3 bases are TGTGCCAGCAGTTTGGACGGCACAGATACGCAGTATTTT.

This clone was detected once. This sequence joins TRBV27 and TRBJ1-4, with a weak D call TRBD1 (6 bases). Trimming pared 5 bases from V and 5 bases from J, leaving 12 bases between. This CDR3 has 14 amino acids. Germline-derived CDR1 and CDR2 are MNHEY and SMNVEV (reference sequence). The CDR3 nucleotides read TGTGCCAGCAGTCCCGGGACATTCAATGAAAAACTGTTTTTT. This sequence encodes CASSPGTFNEKLFF.

The rearrangement uses TRBV12-3 or TRBV12-4 and TRBJ1-1; D ambiguous. V was cut by 4 bases and J by 7 bases, with 10 bases left in between. The CDR3 totals 12 residues. This CDR3 is CASSSTRFEAFF. The CDR3 DNA is TGTGCCAGCAGTTCAACCCGATTTGAAGCTTTCTTT.

The V and J genes are TRBV7-7 and TRBJ2-3, with 13 nucleotides matching TRBD2. CDR3 length: 16 amino acids. The germline CDR1 and CDR2 sequences are SSHAT and FNYEAQ (reference sequence). J gave up 4 bases and V 1 base, and 2 bases lay outside the gene matches. The CDR3 sequence: CASSLGTSGSADTQYF. As DNA, the CDR3 is TGTGCCAGCAGCTTAGGGACTAGCGGGAGTGCAGATACGCAGTATTTT.

The rearrangement joins TRBV7-8 to TRBJ1-5; the D gene is possibly TRBD1 (6 bases). The V end was cut by 5 bases, the J end by 2 bases, with 13 bases between. CDR3 size: 15 residues. Germline CDR1 is SGHVS and CDR2 is FQNEAQ. CDR3 DNA sequence: TGTGCCAGCAGCACAATACAGGGTGGCAATCAGCCCCAGCATTTT. Translation gives CASSTIQGGNQPQHF.

The rearrangement uses TRBV7-2 and TRBJ1-5, with D perhaps matching TRBD1 (5 bases). V lost 5 bases and J 3 bases, leaving 17 bases between the germline ends. Germline CDR1 and CDR2: SGHTA and FQGNSA. This CDR3 is 16 amino acids long. CDR3 region: CASSPRVGASNQPQHF. The CDR3 region has the DNA TGTGCCAGCAGCCCGAGGGTCGGGGCCTCCAATCAGCCCCAGCATTTT. Together with reference TRBV7-2 and TRBJ1-5, the CDR3 gives the full variable domain: GAGVSQSPSNKVTEKGKDVELRCDPISGHTALYWYRQSLGQGLEFLIYFQGNSAPDKSGLPSDRFSAERTGGSVSTLTIQRTQQEDSAVYLCASSPRVGASNQPQHFGDGTRLSIL.

The CDR3 nucleotides read TGTGCCACCACAGTAGGCGGGAGCCCCTACGAGCAGTACTTC. Translation: CATTVGGSPYEQYF. The chain employs TRBV24-1 and TRBJ2-7, with 7 bases aligning to TRBD2. This CDR3 is 14 amino acids long. Looked up from germline, CDR1 is KGHDR and CDR2 is SFDVKD. V lost 8 bases and J lost 2; bases outside the gene matches: 8.

This clone was found a few times. The rearrangement joins TRBV6-5 to TRBJ2-1; D is possibly TRBD2 (5 bases). The CDR3 is made up of 14 amino acids. V was shortened by 3 bases and J by 2 bases, with 8 bases between the two germline ends. Germline V lookup: CDR1 MNHEY, CDR2 SVGAGI. The CDR3: CASSYPGTYNEQFF. In DNA form, the CDR3 reads TGTGCCAGCAGTTATCCCGGGACCTACAATGAGCAGTTCTTC.

The chain recombines TRBV9 with TRBJ1-3, with unresolved D. This CDR3 spans 13 amino acids. Trimming removed 6 bases from V and 0 bases from J, with 7 bases in between. Germline loops: CDR1 SGDLS, CDR2 YYNGEE. The CDR3 loop reads CASTPASGNTIYF. DNA of the CDR3: TGTGCCAGCACCCCGGCCTCTGGAAACACCATATATTTT. Full variable domain (missing parts from reference TRBV9 and TRBJ1-3): DSGVTQTPKHLITATGQRVTLRCSPRSGDLSVYWYQQSLDQGLQFLIQYYNGEERAKGNILERFSAQQFPDLHSELNLSSLELGDSALYFCASTPASGNTIYFGEGSWLTVV.

This chain uses TRBV7-9 with TRBJ2-5; 7 bases line up with TRBD1. J was trimmed by 5 bases and V by 3 bases; bases with no gene match: 9. Per the germline V gene, CDR1 is SEHNR and CDR2 is FQNEAQ (reference sequence). The CDR3 runs to 15 residues. The CDR3 bases are TGTGCCAGCAGCTTCAGCGACAGGGTAAAGGAGACCCAGTACTTC. The encoded protein is CASSFSDRVKETQYF. Using reference TRBV7-9 and TRBJ2-5 for the parts outside the CDR3, the full variable domain is DTGVSQNPRHKITKRGQNVTFRCDPISEHNRLYWYRQTLGQGPEFLTYFQNEAQLEKSRLLSDRFSAERPKGSFSTLEIQRTEQGDSAMYLCASSFSDRVKETQYFGPGTRLLVL.

This rearrangement joins TRBV5-1 to TRBJ2-3, with 14 positions matching TRBD2. V shed 0 bases, J shed 0 bases, and the junction held 3 bases outside the gene matches. The germline V gene has CDR1 SGHRS and CDR2 YFSETQ. The CDR3 consists of 18 residues. The CDR3 loop reads CASSLEWTSGRSTDTQYF. The CDR3 DNA reads TGCGCCAGCAGCTTGGAGTGGACTAGCGGGAGGAGCACAGATACGCAGTATTTT.

This clone was counted a few times. Other nucleotide sequences in the sample specify the same CDR3. The chain is built from TRBV6-6 and TRBJ1-1, with TRBD1 matching over 9 bases. Germline values: CDR1 MNHNY, CDR2 SVGAGI (reference sequence). This CDR3 spans 15 amino acids. Trimming cost V 0 bases and J 1 base; bases outside gene matches: 0. The CDR3 nucleotides read TGTGCCAGCAGTTACTCGGGACAGGGGAACACTGAAGCTTTCTTT. It is translated as CASSYSGQGNTEAFF.

The gene calls are TRBV12-3 or TRBV12-4 and TRBJ1-1; no definite D call. Trimming removed 3 bases from V and 0 bases from J, with 5 bases in between. This CDR3 is 13 amino acids long. As DNA, the CDR3 is TGTGCCAGCAGTTTGTCGGTGAACACTGAAGCTTTCTTT. Its translation: CASSLSVNTEAFF.